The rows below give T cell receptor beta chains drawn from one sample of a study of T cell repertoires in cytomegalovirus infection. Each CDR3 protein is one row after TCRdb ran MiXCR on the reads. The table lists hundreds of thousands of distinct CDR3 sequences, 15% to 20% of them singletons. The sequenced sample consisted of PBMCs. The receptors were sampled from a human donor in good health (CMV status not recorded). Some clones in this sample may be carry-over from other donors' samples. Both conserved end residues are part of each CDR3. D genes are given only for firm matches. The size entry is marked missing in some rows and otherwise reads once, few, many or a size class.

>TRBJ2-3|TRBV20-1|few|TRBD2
TGCAGTGCTAGAGATAATCTACTAGCGGGTACAGATACGCAGTATTTT
CSARDNLLAGTDTQYF
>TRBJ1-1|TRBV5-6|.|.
TGTGCCAGCAGCTTGGGACAGCTGGTTGAAGCTTTCTTT
CASSLGQLVEAFF
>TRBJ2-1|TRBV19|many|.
TGTGCCACCAGGACCATTCCTGACAATGAGCAGTTCTTC
CATRTIPDNEQFF
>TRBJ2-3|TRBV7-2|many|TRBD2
TGTGCCAGCAGCTTACTAGCGGGGGTGACAGATACGCAGTATTTT
CASSLLAGVTDTQYF
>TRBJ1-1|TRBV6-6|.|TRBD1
TGTGCCAGCAATGGACAGGGCGGAGTTGCTTTCTTT
CASNGQGGVAFF
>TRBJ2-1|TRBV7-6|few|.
TGTGCCAGCAGCCCACCCTCCTCTAATGAGCAGTTCTTC
CASSPPSSNEQFF
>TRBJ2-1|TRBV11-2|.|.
TGTGCCAGCAGCTTCGAAAGGGGGAGCTCCTACAATGAGCAGTTCTTC
CASSFERGSSYNEQFF
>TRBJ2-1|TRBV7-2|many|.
TGTGCCAGCAGCCAAACCGGGACGGAAATACGGGATGAGCAGTTCTTC
CASSQTGTEIRDEQFF
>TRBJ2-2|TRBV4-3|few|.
TGCGCCAGCAGCCAAGATTTTCAGAGTGGGAACACCGGGGAGCTGTTTTTT
CASSQDFQSGNTGELFF
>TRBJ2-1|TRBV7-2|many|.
TGTGCCAGCAGCTGGGCTGGGGCGGTCAATGAGCAGTTCTTC
CASSWAGAVNEQFF
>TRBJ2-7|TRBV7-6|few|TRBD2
TGTGCCAGCAACCCTCCCGCGGGACTAGCTGGGGAGCAGTACTTC
CASNPPAGLAGEQYF
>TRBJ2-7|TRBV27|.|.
TGTGCCAGCAGTTTAGCCGACGGGAAGCCCAGGCGGAAGTACTTC
CASSLADGKPRRKYF
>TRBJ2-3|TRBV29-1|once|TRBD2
TGCAGCGTCGAGAGATTTAGCGGGCCCGGAGTCACAGATACGCAGTATTTT
CSVERFSGPGVTDTQYF
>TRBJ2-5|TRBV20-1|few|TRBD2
TGCAGTGCGAAGGATGCGGGGGGGATACAAGAGACCCAGTACTTC
CSAKDAGGIQETQYF
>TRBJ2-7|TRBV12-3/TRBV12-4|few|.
TGTGCCAGCAGTTCGCGGGCGTGGGGGCAGTACTTC
CASSSRAWGQYF
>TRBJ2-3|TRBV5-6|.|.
TGTGCCAGCAGCTGGGAGACAGGCCATAGAGTCGGAGATACGCAGTATTTT
CASSWETGHRVGDTQYF
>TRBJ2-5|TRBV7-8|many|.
TGTGCCAGCTCACTTAGGTCTCCTAGACGGGTCGCGGAGACCCAGTACTTC
CASSLRSPRRVAETQYF
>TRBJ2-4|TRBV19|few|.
TGTGCCAGTAGTATACGGGGTTCGTTCGAAAACATTCAGTACTTC
CASSIRGSFENIQYF
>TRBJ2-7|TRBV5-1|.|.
TGCGCCAGCAGCCCGGACGGGACCTACGAGCAGTACTTC
CASSPDGTYEQYF
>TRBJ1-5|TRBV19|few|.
TGTGCCAGTAGTATAGGCTTCCGGGATCAGCCCCAGCATTTT
CASSIGFRDQPQHF
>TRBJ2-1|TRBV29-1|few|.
TGCAGCCTCTCGGTCACGACTTGGCGCCGCCCGAATGAGCAGTTCTTC
CSLSVTTWRRPNEQFF
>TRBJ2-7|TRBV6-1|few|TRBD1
TGTGCCAGCGCTGGGGACAGAGCCTACGAGCAGTACTTC
CASAGDRAYEQYF
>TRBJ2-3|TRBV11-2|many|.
TGTGCCAGCGGTCACGCGGGCACAGATACGCAGTATTTT
CASGHAGTDTQYF
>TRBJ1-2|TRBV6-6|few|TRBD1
TGTGCCAGCAGTCACGACAGGGCCCTCGCTGGCTACACCTTC
CASSHDRALAGYTF
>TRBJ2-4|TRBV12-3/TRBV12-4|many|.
TGTGCCAGCAGTAGGGGAGTCTCGGTAGCCAAAAACATTCAGTACTTC
CASSRGVSVAKNIQYF
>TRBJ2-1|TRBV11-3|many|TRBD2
TGTGCCAGCAGCTTTCAAGCGGGAGTCTACAATGAGCAGTTCTTC
CASSFQAGVYNEQFF
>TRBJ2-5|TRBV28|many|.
TGTGCCAGCACGCCGGGACACCGAGAGACCCAGTACTTC
CASTPGHRETQYF
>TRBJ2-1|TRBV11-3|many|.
TGTGCCAGCAGCTTATCCGGGACAAGAAGCTATAATGAGCAGTTCTTC
CASSLSGTRSYNEQFF
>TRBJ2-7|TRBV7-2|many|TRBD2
TGTGCCAGCAGCTTATTTAACGGGAGGGACTACGAGCAGTACTTC
CASSLFNGRDYEQYF
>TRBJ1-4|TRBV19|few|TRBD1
TGTGCCAGTAGTATAAGGGGGCGCGAAAAACTGTTTTTT
CASSIRGREKLFF
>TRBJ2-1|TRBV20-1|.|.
TGCAGCGGGCGGGGACAGAGCCTGGAGCAGTTCTTC
CSGRGQSLEQFF
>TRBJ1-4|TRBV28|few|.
TGTGCCAGCAGTCCGAACCTATTTTGGTCAACTAATGAAAAACTGTTTTTT
CASSPNLFWSTNEKLFF
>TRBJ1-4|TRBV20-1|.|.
TGCAGTGCTAGCCCGGGGGGTAATGAAAAACTGTTTTTT
CSASPGGNEKLFF
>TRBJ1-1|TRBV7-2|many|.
TGTGCCAGCACCACGAGACCGGATTACACTGAAGCTTTCTTT
CASTTRPDYTEAFF
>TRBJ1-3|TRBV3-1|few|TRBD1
TGTGCCAGCAGCCGACAGGGGGTAGGAAACACCATATATTTT
CASSRQGVGNTIYF
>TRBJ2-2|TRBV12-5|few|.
TGTGCTAGTGGTTTTTCAGATCACACCGGGGAGCTGTTTTTT
CASGFSDHTGELFF
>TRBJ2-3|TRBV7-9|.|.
TGTGCCAGCAGCTCCCCGTCGGGGACAGATACGCAGTATTTT
CASSSPSGTDTQYF
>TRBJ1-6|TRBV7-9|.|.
TGTGCCAGCAGTTCAGGGAACAATTCACCCCTCCACTTT
CASSSGNNSPLHF
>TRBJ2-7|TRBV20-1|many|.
TGCAGTGCGAGAGGGGGCTACGAGCAGTACTTC
CSARGGYEQYF
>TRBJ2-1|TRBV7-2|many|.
TGTGCCAGCAGCTTAAGGGTTGGAACCGGCAATGAGCAGTTCTTC
CASSLRVGTGNEQFF
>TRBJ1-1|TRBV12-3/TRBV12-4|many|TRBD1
TGTGCCAGCAGTTTAGGGACAGGTTTCACTGAAGCTTTCTTT
CASSLGTGFTEAFF
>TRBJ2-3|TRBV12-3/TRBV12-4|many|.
TGTGCCAGCACCTTACCTAGCACAGATACGCAGTATTTT
CASTLPSTDTQYF
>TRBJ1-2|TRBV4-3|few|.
TGCGCCAGCAGCCAAGTTGAGGGGGTTGGTGGTGGCTACACCTTC
CASSQVEGVGGGYTF
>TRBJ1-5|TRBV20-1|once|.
TGCAGTGCTAGACCCGACAGAGCGGATCAGCCCCAGCATTTT
CSARPDRADQPQHF
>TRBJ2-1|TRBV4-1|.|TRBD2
TGCGCCAGCAGCCAACTAATTTCGGGACTAGCGGGATCAAAGACCCCCTACAATGAGCAGTTCTTC
CASSQLISGLAGSKTPYNEQFF
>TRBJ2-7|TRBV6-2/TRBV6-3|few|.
TGTGCCAGCAGTTACAAACAGTTCTACGAGCAGTACTTC
CASSYKQFYEQYF